A selection of T cell receptor beta chains follows, all from one sample in a study of blood T cell repertoires in COVID-19. Sequencing used immunoSEQ multiplex PCR; TCRdb keeps in-frame clones, though not all of them. The data contain 200,000 to 250,000 clones, 70% to 90% of them seen just once; the ten biggest clones take up 3% to 3.5%. The sequenced material came from peripheral blood. Every receptor here comes from a man in his sixties with acute or convalescent COVID-19. The CDR3 runs from the conserved cysteine through the conserved F or W. The order of the fields is clone size, D gene, J gene, V gene, CDR3 protein, CDR3 DNA. The D gene is left open where the match is weak. Some rows mark clone size as missing; the rest say once, few, many or name a class of expanded clone.

clone_size: .
d_call: TRBD1
j_call: TRBJ1-2
v_call: TRBV5-6
cdr3_aa: CASSLWTGFGYTF
cdr3_nt: TGTGCCAGCAGCCTCTGGACAGGGTTTGGCTACACCTTC

clone_size: .
d_call: .
j_call: TRBJ1-2
v_call: TRBV27
cdr3_aa: CASSLRGHTASTGYTF
cdr3_nt: TGTGCCAGCAGTTTAAGGGGACACACGGCGAGCACGGGCTACACCTTC

clone_size: .
d_call: .
j_call: TRBJ2-2
v_call: TRBV4-1
cdr3_aa: CASGAGEYGGELFF
cdr3_nt: TGCGCCAGCGGGGCAGGGGAGTACGGCGGGGAGCTGTTTTTT

clone_size: .
d_call: TRBD2
j_call: TRBJ2-7
v_call: TRBV27
cdr3_aa: CASSLSAPGGAPYEQYF
cdr3_nt: TGTGCCAGCAGTTTATCGGCCCCGGGGGGGGCCCCCTACGAGCAGTACTTC

clone_size: .
d_call: TRBD1
j_call: TRBJ2-3
v_call: TRBV24-1
cdr3_aa: CATSDPQGTGIRTDTQYF
cdr3_nt: TGTGCCACCAGTGATCCTCAGGGGACAGGCATTCGCACAGATACGCAGTATTTT

clone_size: .
d_call: .
j_call: TRBJ1-5
v_call: TRBV6-5
cdr3_aa: CASSYTPNQPQHF
cdr3_nt: TGTGCCAGCAGTTACACACCGAATCAGCCCCAGCATTTT

clone_size: .
d_call: TRBD1
j_call: TRBJ2-2
v_call: TRBV18
cdr3_aa: CASSPGTGTNTGELFF
cdr3_nt: TGTGCCAGCTCGCCCGGGACAGGGACGAACACCGGGGAGCTGTTTTTT

clone_size: .
d_call: TRBD1
j_call: TRBJ1-5
v_call: TRBV2
cdr3_aa: CASRRQGRDGNQPQHF
cdr3_nt: TGTGCCAGCAGACGACAGGGGCGGGATGGGAATCAGCCCCAGCATTTT

clone_size: .
d_call: .
j_call: TRBJ2-3
v_call: TRBV6-2/TRBV6-3
cdr3_aa: CASSERRQTQYF
cdr3_nt: TGTGCCAGCAGCGAGAGGAGACAGACACAGTATTTT

clone_size: .
d_call: .
j_call: TRBJ2-1
v_call: TRBV11-2
cdr3_aa: CASSLDPGGGPDEQFF
cdr3_nt: TGTGCCAGCAGCTTAGATCCTGGGGGGGGCCCCGATGAGCAGTTCTTC

clone_size: .
d_call: TRBD1
j_call: TRBJ2-2
v_call: TRBV7-6
cdr3_aa: CASSPRQGVTGELFF
cdr3_nt: TGTGCCAGCAGCCCCCGACAGGGGGTAACCGGGGAGCTGTTTTTT

clone_size: once
d_call: .
j_call: TRBJ1-2
v_call: TRBV7-2
cdr3_aa: CASTNSGSHGYTF
cdr3_nt: TGTGCCAGCACCAACTCAGGGTCTCATGGCTACACCTTC

clone_size: once
d_call: TRBD1
j_call: TRBJ2-5
v_call: TRBV5-6
cdr3_aa: CASSLRQGRETQYF
cdr3_nt: TGTGCCAGCAGCTTGCGACAGGGGAGGGAGACCCAGTACTTC

clone_size: .
d_call: .
j_call: TRBJ1-5
v_call: TRBV6-5
cdr3_aa: CASRPGATNQPQHF
cdr3_nt: TGTGCCAGCAGGCCAGGGGCGACTAATCAGCCCCAGCATTTT

clone_size: .
d_call: TRBD1
j_call: TRBJ1-1
v_call: TRBV2
cdr3_aa: CASQVTGGTEAFF
cdr3_nt: TGTGCCAGCCAAGTGACAGGGGGCACTGAAGCTTTCTTT

clone_size: .
d_call: TRBD1
j_call: TRBJ1-6
v_call: TRBV27
cdr3_aa: CASSLGSGTGFLALHF
cdr3_nt: TGTGCCAGCAGTTTAGGGTCCGGGACAGGATTTTTAGCCCTCCACTTT

clone_size: .
d_call: .
j_call: TRBJ2-1
v_call: TRBV6-5
cdr3_aa: CASSYYPRGYNEQFF
cdr3_nt: TGTGCCAGCAGTTATTATCCACGGGGATACAATGAGCAGTTCTTC

clone_size: .
d_call: .
j_call: TRBJ2-5
v_call: TRBV7-3
cdr3_aa: CASSRQGYETQYF
cdr3_nt: TGTGCCAGCAGCCGTCAGGGCTATGAGACCCAGTACTTC

clone_size: .
d_call: TRBD1
j_call: TRBJ1-4
v_call: TRBV6-1
cdr3_aa: CASRADRGGEKLFF
cdr3_nt: TGTGCCAGCAGGGCGGACAGGGGAGGCGAAAAACTGTTTTTT

clone_size: .
d_call: .
j_call: TRBJ1-1
v_call: TRBV4-1
cdr3_aa: CASSQVLQGHTEAFF
cdr3_nt: TGCGCCAGCAGCCAAGTGTTGCAGGGGCACACTGAAGCTTTCTTT

clone_size: .
d_call: TRBD2
j_call: TRBJ2-5
v_call: TRBV11-3
cdr3_aa: CASSLGQRGAGVETQYF
cdr3_nt: TGTGCCAGCAGCTTAGGCCAGCGGGGGGCCGGGGTAGAGACCCAGTACTTC

clone_size: .
d_call: TRBD1
j_call: TRBJ2-3
v_call: TRBV5-1
cdr3_aa: CASSLADRGLGTDTQYF
cdr3_nt: TGCGCCAGCAGCTTGGCGGACAGGGGGCTTGGCACAGATACGCAGTATTTT

clone_size: few
d_call: TRBD1
j_call: TRBJ1-5
v_call: TRBV5-8
cdr3_aa: CASSLPQGLSNQPQHF
cdr3_nt: TGTGCCAGCAGCTTGCCACAGGGGTTGAGCAATCAGCCCCAGCATTTT

clone_size: .
d_call: TRBD1
j_call: TRBJ2-7
v_call: TRBV5-1
cdr3_aa: CASSFSLGQLSYEQYF
cdr3_nt: TGCGCCAGCAGCTTTTCTCTGGGACAGCTCTCCTACGAGCAGTACTTC

clone_size: .
d_call: TRBD1
j_call: TRBJ2-7
v_call: TRBV14
cdr3_aa: CASSQEGYRGLWEQYF
cdr3_nt: TGTGCCAGCAGCCAAGAGGGGTACAGGGGGCTTTGGGAGCAGTACTTC

clone_size: .
d_call: .
j_call: TRBJ1-4
v_call: TRBV3-1/TRBV3-2
cdr3_aa: CASSGPGTSNEKLFF
cdr3_nt: TGTGCCAGCAGCGGACCCGGGACATCGAATGAAAAACTGTTTTTT

clone_size: .
d_call: TRBD2
j_call: TRBJ2-5
v_call: TRBV10-3
cdr3_aa: CAISERGGRETQYF
cdr3_nt: TGTGCCATCAGTGAGCGCGGGGGGCGTGAGACCCAGTACTTC

clone_size: .
d_call: .
j_call: TRBJ1-5
v_call: TRBV30
cdr3_aa: CAWSVGYPNQPQHF
cdr3_nt: TGTGCCTGGAGTGTCGGTTACCCCAATCAGCCCCAGCATTTT

clone_size: few
d_call: .
j_call: TRBJ1-2
v_call: TRBV9
cdr3_aa: CASSAQEYGYTF
cdr3_nt: TGTGCCAGCAGCGCACAGGAGTATGGCTACACCTTC

clone_size: .
d_call: TRBD1
j_call: TRBJ2-3
v_call: TRBV28
cdr3_aa: CASSTPYRGLTDTQYF
cdr3_nt: TGTGCCAGCAGTACCCCCTACAGGGGATTGACAGATACGCAGTATTTT

clone_size: once
d_call: .
j_call: TRBJ1-5
v_call: TRBV2
cdr3_aa: CASSENPGTQPPQHF
cdr3_nt: TGTGCCAGCAGTGAAAACCCAGGGACACAGCCGCCCCAGCATTTT

clone_size: .
d_call: .
j_call: TRBJ2-5
v_call: TRBV5-5
cdr3_aa: CASSLGPEGTQYF
cdr3_nt: TGTGCCAGCAGCTTGGGGCCCGAGGGCACCCAGTACTTC

clone_size: .
d_call: TRBD1
j_call: TRBJ1-6
v_call: TRBV18
cdr3_aa: CASSRDRTENSPLHF
cdr3_nt: TGTGCCAGCTCACGGGACAGGACGGAGAATTCACCCCTCCACTTT

clone_size: .
d_call: TRBD1
j_call: TRBJ1-2
v_call: TRBV10-3
cdr3_aa: CAISVRDRGNYGYTF
cdr3_nt: TGTGCCATCAGTGTACGGGACAGGGGCAACTATGGCTACACCTTC

clone_size: few
d_call: .
j_call: TRBJ2-2
v_call: TRBV7-7
cdr3_aa: CASSDTGNTGELFF
cdr3_nt: TGTGCCAGCAGTGATACAGGAAACACCGGGGAGCTGTTTTTT

clone_size: .
d_call: .
j_call: TRBJ2-1
v_call: TRBV14
cdr3_aa: CASSQDLWHNEQFF
cdr3_nt: TGTGCCAGCAGCCAAGATTTATGGCACAATGAGCAGTTCTTC

clone_size: .
d_call: TRBD1
j_call: TRBJ1-1
v_call: TRBV5-4
cdr3_aa: CASSPRDRPPEAFF
cdr3_nt: TGTGCCAGCAGCCCCCGGGACAGACCCCCTGAAGCTTTCTTT

clone_size: .
d_call: TRBD2
j_call: TRBJ2-3
v_call: TRBV29-1
cdr3_aa: CSVGLGTSGLPTQYF
cdr3_nt: TGCAGCGTTGGACTTGGGACTAGCGGCCTGCCTACGCAGTATTTT

clone_size: once
d_call: .
j_call: TRBJ2-3
v_call: TRBV21-1
cdr3_aa: CASSKVTGDTDTQYF
cdr3_nt: TGTGCCAGCAGCAAAGTGACAGGGGACACAGATACGCAGTATTTT

clone_size: .
d_call: .
j_call: TRBJ1-2
v_call: TRBV5-8
cdr3_aa: CASSFGNREYIYGYTF
cdr3_nt: TGTGCCAGCAGCTTTGGAAACAGGGAATACATCTATGGCTACACCTTC